The rows below give T cell receptor beta chains drawn from one sample of a study of shared clonotypes between healthy human individuals. Generated by immunoSEQ multiplex PCR, the TCRdb table keeps only in-frame clones and is missing some. This table holds around 1.6 million clones, 98% found once. Sequenced sample: naive CD4+ T cells sorted from blood. The source of these receptors is a man aged 25 to 40 in good health. Each CDR3 is given with its conserved first and last residue. The D gene is left open where the match is weak. Size is stated for part of the rows, as once, few or many counts, or as a class when the clone is expanded.

CDR3nt | CDR3aa | j_gene | v_gene | d_gene | abundance
TGCGCCAGCAGCGAATTGGGGGGGACCTACGAGCAGTACTTC | CASSELGGTYEQYF | TRBJ2-7 | TRBV5-1 | TRBD2 | .
TGCGCCAGCAGCTTGGCCGCCCCAAGCGAGCAGTACTTC | CASSLAAPSEQYF | TRBJ2-7 | TRBV5-1 | . | few
TGCGCCAGCAGTCGGACAGGGGGTTCTGGGGCCAACGTCCTGACTTTC | CASSRTGGSGANVLTF | TRBJ2-6 | TRBV5-1 | TRBD1 | .
TGTGCCAGCAGCAGAAGACGCTCCACTTACATCAATGAGCAGTTCTTC | CASSRRRSTYINEQFF | TRBJ2-1 | TRBV11-2 | . | .
TGTGCCACCAGCAGGTTAGCCGTATCCTACGAGCAGTACTTC | CATSRLAVSYEQYF | TRBJ2-7 | TRBV15 | . | .
TGTGCCAGCAGTTTATCGGGGATGAACACTGAAGCTTTCTTT | CASSLSGMNTEAFF | TRBJ1-1 | TRBV28 | . | .
TGTGCCAGCAGCTATGACAGGGAAGAGACCCAGTACTTC | CASSYDREETQYF | TRBJ2-5 | TRBV6-6 | TRBD1 | .
TGTGCCAGCAGTTCCGACAACAGAGAAAAGAACACTGAAGCTTTCTTT | CASSSDNREKNTEAFF | TRBJ1-1 | TRBV27 | . | .
TGTGCCAGCAGCCCACCGGAGGGGAACCAGCCCCAGCATTTT | CASSPPEGNQPQHF | TRBJ1-5 | TRBV7-2 | . | .
TGTGCCAGTAGTATAGTTCCTAACTACGAGCAGTACTTC | CASSIVPNYEQYF | TRBJ2-7 | TRBV19 | . | once
TGTGCCAGCAGCCCTCGTAGCGGGCGAAGCCACGAGCAGTACTTC | CASSPRSGRSHEQYF | TRBJ2-7 | TRBV5-6 | TRBD2 | .
TGTGCCAGCAGCTTGGCCTGGGGGCCGCCCCAGCATTTT | CASSLAWGPPQHF | TRBJ1-5 | TRBV7-2 | . | .
TGCGCCAGCAAATTACGTACAGGGGGCTTTGACGAGCAGTACTTC | CASKLRTGGFDEQYF | TRBJ2-7 | TRBV5-1 | TRBD1 | .
TGTGCCAGCAGTCCGCCGGGTAGCGGGAGCTACGAGCAGTACTTC | CASSPPGSGSYEQYF | TRBJ2-7 | TRBV28 | TRBD2 | .
TGTGCCAGCAGCCCCTCTCCCGGACTCTTAGGGGAGCAGTACTTC | CASSPSPGLLGEQYF | TRBJ2-7 | TRBV9 | . | .
TGTGCCAGCAGCTCTCTGACTCAACTCAGTCCCTATGGCTACACCTTC | CASSSLTQLSPYGYTF | TRBJ1-2 | TRBV7-9 | . | .
TGTGCCAGCACCGAGACAGGGTTTATGGCAGATACGCAGTATTTT | CASTETGFMADTQYF | TRBJ2-3 | TRBV6-5 | TRBD1 | once
TGTGCCAGCAGTGATGTGCGGACGTTAACTAATGAAAAACTGTTTTTT | CASSDVRTLTNEKLFF | TRBJ1-4 | TRBV2 | . | .
TGTGCCAGCACCTCCACTGGCGTAGCGGGCGCTCGAACACCCTACGAGCAGTACTTC | CASTSTGVAGARTPYEQYF | TRBJ2-7 | TRBV28 | TRBD2 | .
TGCGCCAGCAGCCAAGGTTACACTGTCAATCAGCCCCAGCATTTT | CASSQGYTVNQPQHF | TRBJ1-5 | TRBV4-1 | . | .
TGTGCCAGCAGGCCGGGGGGGGTAGAGACCCAGTACTTC | CASRPGGVETQYF | TRBJ2-5 | TRBV28 | TRBD2 | .
TGTGCCAGCAGTCTAAGACTAGCGGGACCCAACAATGAGCAGTTCTTC | CASSLRLAGPNNEQFF | TRBJ2-1 | TRBV28 | TRBD2 | .
TGTGCCAGCCGGACAGTCAGGGGCAATCAGCCCCAGCATTTT | CASRTVRGNQPQHF | TRBJ1-5 | TRBV28 | . | .
TGTGCCAGCTCGCGGACAGCGAGCTCCTACGAGCAGTACTTC | CASSRTASSYEQYF | TRBJ2-7 | TRBV18 | . | .
TGTGCTAGTGGCCTCGGGTGGGGGAGCGTCGAGACCCAGTACTTC | CASGLGWGSVETQYF | TRBJ2-5 | TRBV12-5 | . | .
TGTGCCAGCAGCTTGTCAGTCAGAAATCAGCCCCAGCATTTT | CASSLSVRNQPQHF | TRBJ1-5 | TRBV5-5 | . | .
TGTGCCAGCAGCCGTTCTAGCAACTCCTACGAGCAGTACTTC | CASSRSSNSYEQYF | TRBJ2-7 | TRBV7-2 | . | once
TGCGCCAGCAGCTTGCCCCTAGATGAGCAGTTCTTC | CASSLPLDEQFF | TRBJ2-1 | TRBV5-1 | . | .
TGTGCCAGTAGTACGTCGAGGGGTGGAAGCTCCTACAATGAGCAGTTCTTC | CASSTSRGGSSYNEQFF | TRBJ2-1 | TRBV19 | . | .
TGTGCCAGCAGCTTGGTCAGGGGGGCGTACACAGATACGCAGTATTTT | CASSLVRGAYTDTQYF | TRBJ2-3 | TRBV5-4 | . | once
TGTGCCAGCAGCCAGGTAGTGAACTATGGCTACACCTTC | CASSQVVNYGYTF | TRBJ1-2 | TRBV7-9 | . | .
TGTGCCAGCAGTTTCATCCCGGATAGGGGACGTGAGCAGTTCTTC | CASSFIPDRGREQFF | TRBJ2-1 | TRBV27 | . | .
TGTGCCAGCAGTTACTCTGAGGGACAGAAATATGGCTACACCTTC | CASSYSEGQKYGYTF | TRBJ1-2 | TRBV6-6 | TRBD1 | .
TGCGCCAGCAGCCTCTCGTCGGGGCAAGAGACCCAGTACTTC | CASSLSSGQETQYF | TRBJ2-5 | TRBV4-1 | . | .
TGTGCCAGCAGTTACTCTGGGACGGAGGATGAAAAACTGTTTTTT | CASSYSGTEDEKLFF | TRBJ1-4 | TRBV6-5 | . | once
TGCAGTGCTAGAAGGCACGAGCAGTACTTC | CSARRHEQYF | TRBJ2-7 | TRBV20-1 | . | once
TGTGCCACCATCCTTGTCATGAACACTGAAGCTTTCTTT | CATILVMNTEAFF | TRBJ1-1 | TRBV28 | . | .
TGTGCCACCGGACAGGGGACCCCCTACGAGCAGTACTTC | CATGQGTPYEQYF | TRBJ2-7 | TRBV18 | TRBD1 | .
TGTGCCAGCAGCCGGGGACTAGCGGGAGAAGGGACCCAGTACTTC | CASSRGLAGEGTQYF | TRBJ2-5 | TRBV7-2 | TRBD2 | .
TGTGCCAGCTCATTGGACAGGGGTCATTCCGGCTACACCTTC | CASSLDRGHSGYTF | TRBJ1-2 | TRBV18 | TRBD1 | .
TGTGCCAGCAGCCTAAGACCGGGACAGGGATCTCAGCCCCAGCATTTT | CASSLRPGQGSQPQHF | TRBJ1-5 | TRBV7-8 | TRBD1 | .
TGCGCCAGCAGTGAGCATGGGGCCACTGAAGCTTTCTTT | CASSEHGATEAFF | TRBJ1-1 | TRBV10-2 | . | .
TGCGCCAGCAGCTTGGACGGGACAGGGTACTATGGCTACACCTTC | CASSLDGTGYYGYTF | TRBJ1-2 | TRBV5-1 | TRBD1 | .
TGCGCCAGCAGCTCAGGGGTAGCGGTGCAGTACGAGCAGTACTTC | CASSSGVAVQYEQYF | TRBJ2-7 | TRBV5-1 | . | .
TGTGCCAGCTCGGGACAGTTAACCGGGGAGCTGTTTTTT | CASSGQLTGELFF | TRBJ2-2 | TRBV2 | TRBD1 | .
TGTGCCAGCAGCTGGTCTAGCGGGACTGGGGCCAACGTCCTGACTTTC | CASSWSSGTGANVLTF | TRBJ2-6 | TRBV7-9 | TRBD2 | .
TGTGCCAGCAGTGATCGCGGGGCCTCCTACAATGAGCAGTTCTTC | CASSDRGASYNEQFF | TRBJ2-1 | TRBV25-1 | . | .
TGCAGCGTTGCAGGGGGCACCGGGGAGCTGTTTTTT | CSVAGGTGELFF | TRBJ2-2 | TRBV29-1 | TRBD1 | .
TGTGCCCATACAGGAATGAAGACCCAGTACTTC | CAHTGMKTQYF | TRBJ2-5 | TRBV30 | . | .
TGTGCCAGCCGGGGCGGGGACAGGCGCTACGAGCAGTACTTC | CASRGGDRRYEQYF | TRBJ2-7 | TRBV2 | TRBD1 | once
TGTGCCAGCAGCTTAGCAGGGGCCGGCGAAAAACTGTTTTTT | CASSLAGAGEKLFF | TRBJ1-4 | TRBV7-2 | . | .
TGTGCCAGCATACTCGGGCAGGTTTGCCACGAGCAGTACTTC | CASILGQVCHEQYF | TRBJ2-7 | TRBV21-1 | . | .
TGTGCCAGCAGCGATTACAGGGCTACTGCTGGGGCCAACGTCCTGACTTTC | CASSDYRATAGANVLTF | TRBJ2-6 | TRBV5-6 | . | .
TGTGCCAGCAGGGGGAGGTCGGGGGTGAGGGAAAAACTGTTTTTT | CASRGRSGVREKLFF | TRBJ1-4 | TRBV27 | . | .
TGCGCCAGCAGCGGCGGACTCCTCCAAAGAAGCGGGAGCACAGATACGCAGTATTTT | CASSGGLLQRSGSTDTQYF | TRBJ2-3 | TRBV5-1 | . | once
TGTGCCAGCAGTTATTGGCAGGGGACGGAAAAACTGTTTTTT | CASSYWQGTEKLFF | TRBJ1-4 | TRBV28 | . | .